The clone carrying this T cell receptor beta chain was observed many times. Its antigen is currently unknown. These data come from a study of T cell repertoires in cytomegalovirus infection. Study context: CMV epitopes in the study were HLA-C-restricted (recently identified) and HLA-B-restricted (well studied). Public TCR beta signatures indicated both CMV infection and matching HLA type.

This CDR3 comprises 16 residues. The germline V gene encodes CDR1 SGHVS and CDR2 FQNEAQ. J gave up 5 bases and V 2 bases, and 11 bases lay outside the gene matches. Findings of the study overall: The response measured ex vivo was dominated by TCR beta clonotypes (HLA-C-restricted and CMV-specific). Individuals carrying CMV plus the relevant HLA were identified by cumulative frequency of public TCR beta families.

TCRdb independently ran MiXCR on the reads; one entry per CDR3 protein. The sample lists some 800,000 distinct CDR3 sequences; 32% were seen once. The chain has TRBV7-8 and TRBJ2-5; 7 bases fit TRBD1. The receptor's source is a human donor in good health (CMV status not recorded). Some clones in this sample may be carry-over from other donors' samples. Material: cultured CD8+ T cells from PBMCs, obtained from culture after CMV antigen stimulation. CDR3 bases: TGTGCCAGCAGCTTAACCGAGGGGGCAATGACGGAGACCCAGTACTTC. Its protein is CASSLTEGAMTETQYF.